The T cell receptor (beta chain) under discussion was sequenced for a study of T-cell memory formation after mild COVID-19. Study overall: Clusters were largely donor specific.

Concerning this clonotype: What it recognizes is unknown.

Study findings and constraints: Shrinking CD4+ clones were chiefly CM and EM; CD8+ ones were chiefly EMRA. There was a balanced CD4/CD8 profile in clones contracting day 15 to 85, and later expanders leaned CD4+.

TCRdb used MiXCR to reprocess the 5' RACE reads, holding one entry per CDR3 protein. The table records almost 350,000 distinct CDR3 sequences, around a fifth of them present only once. Trimming took off 1 base at V and 0 bases at J, with 11 bases between the two ends. This CDR3 is built from 16 residues. The chain links TRBV12-3 or TRBV12-4 to TRBJ2-3, with D possibly matching TRBD1 (6 bases). The sequence came from a man aged 18 to 30 who had mild COVID-19 (a few samples of this study predate the infection). Cell type and time point are not known. Sequencing was performed on PBMCs or a T cell subset sorted from them (not recorded which). DNA of the CDR3: TGTGCCAGCAGTTTAGGACAGGACTCTAGCACAGATACGCAGTATTTT. This codes for CASSLGQDSSTDTQYF.